These 21 T cell receptor beta chains were all obtained from the same sample, sequenced in a study of control samples from healthy donors and cancer patients. Libraries were prepared by immunoSEQ multiplex PCR; TCRdb keeps only in-frame clonotypes and omits some of them. Of 150,000 to 200,000 clones in the sample, around 96% are singletons; the top ten hold 7.5% to 8.5%. The material sequenced was blood. These receptors all stem from a middle-aged woman in good health.

The CDR3 loop reads CASSSAYEQYF. The CDR3 bases are TGCGCCAGCAGCTCCGCCTACGAGCAGTACTTC. The chain couples TRBV5-1 to TRBJ2-7; D is unresolved. Between the trimmed V and J ends, which lost 3 bases and 2 bases, there was a span of 3 bases. The germline V gene encodes CDR1 SGHRS and CDR2 YFSETQ. CDR3 length: 11 residues.

The chain combines TRBV5-8 with TRBJ1-5, with D possibly TRBD1 on 5 matching bases. The germline V gene encodes CDR1 SGHTS and CDR2 YDEGEE. V was shortened by 5 bases and J by 3 bases, with 18 bases between the two germline ends. This CDR3 comprises 16 residues. CDR3 residues: CASSYQLRQYNQPQHF. The CDR3 DNA is TGTGCCAGCAGTTACCAACTTCGACAGTACAATCAGCCCCAGCATTTT.

The V and J genes are TRBV2 and TRBJ2-4, with D maybe TRBD2 (6 bases). Germline V gene data show CDR1 as SNHLY and CDR2 as FYNNEI. V lost 2 bases and J lost 1, with 6 bases in between. CDR3 length equals 14 residues. CDR3 in amino acids: CASSERGAKNIQYF. CDR3 coding DNA: TGTGCCAGCAGTGAACGGGGGGCCAAAAACATTCAGTACTTC. The full variable domain, rest sourced from reference TRBV2 and TRBJ2-4, is EPEVTQTPSHQVTQMGQEVILRCVPISNHLYFYWYRQILGQKVEFLVSFYNNEISEKSEIFDDQFSVERPDGSNFTLKIRSTKLEDSAMYFCASSERGAKNIQYFGAGTRLSVL.

V and J are TRBV3-1 (or the pseudogene TRBV3-2) and TRBJ2-1; D ambiguous. In germline, CDR1 is LGHDT, CDR2 YNNKEL (reference sequence). This CDR3 region has 15 residues. Between the trimmed V and J ends, which lost 3 bases and 4 bases, there was a span of 13 bases. CDR3 residues: CASSHRRGPYNEQFF. DNA for the CDR3: TGTGCCAGCAGCCACCGCCGCGGCCCTTACAATGAGCAGTTCTTC.

The rearrangement uses TRBV30 and TRBJ1-1; 7 bases fit TRBD1. Germline V CDR1 and CDR2: GTSNPN, SVGIG (reference sequence). This CDR3 is 13 amino acids long. The V and J ends lost 4 bases and 3 bases, in that order; junction bases with no gene match: 5. CDR3 amino acids: CAWMTGIDTEAFF. The CDR3 region has the DNA TGTGCCTGGATGACAGGGATTGACACTGAAGCTTTCTTT.

This chain connects TRBV19 to TRBJ1-2; unclear D gene. Germline values: CDR1 LNHDA, CDR2 SQIVND (reference sequence). This CDR3 spans 15 amino acids. V was shortened by 3 bases and J by 1 base, with 12 bases between the two germline ends. CDR3: CASSIAADYNYGYTF. The CDR3 coding sequence is TGTGCCAGTAGTATCGCGGCAGATTATAACTATGGCTACACCTTC. The full variable domain, rest sourced from reference TRBV19 and TRBJ1-2, is DGGITQSPKYLFRKEGQNVTLSCEQNLNHDAMYWYRQDPGQGLRLIYYSQIVNDFQKGDIAEGYSVSREKKESFPLTVTSAQKNPTAFYLCASSIAADYNYGYTFGSGTRLTVV.

The chain joins TRBV7-2 to TRBJ1-2; no reliable D call. V shed 1 base and J shed 2 bases, with 14 bases lying between them. Per the germline V gene, CDR1 is SGHTA and CDR2 is FQGNSA. The CDR3 sequence is 16 residues long. The CDR3 reads CASSLVVVGGNYGYTF. The CDR3 coding sequence is TGTGCCAGCAGCTTAGTGGTGGTCGGCGGAAACTATGGCTACACCTTC.

The chain recombines TRBV28 with TRBJ2-1; the match to TRBD2 covers 7 bases. J was trimmed by 5 bases and V by 7 bases; bases with no gene match: 11. Germline assignment: CDR1 MDHEN and CDR2 SYDVKM. The CDR3 extends over 15 amino acids. The CDR3 here is CASIPSGSGNNEQFF. As DNA, the CDR3 is TGTGCCAGCATACCCAGTGGGAGCGGGAACAATGAGCAGTTCTTC.

In this sample, this clone turned up once. The CDR3 sequence is CASSRDRDYGYTF. The CDR3 nucleotides are TGTGCCAGCAGCCGGGACAGGGACTATGGCTACACCTTC. The chain uses TRBV7-9 and TRBJ1-2, with 9 nucleotides matching TRBD1. Germline V gene data show CDR1 as SEHNR and CDR2 as FQNEAQ (reference sequence). This CDR3 contains 13 residues. V shed 5 bases, J shed 3 bases, and the junction held 1 base outside the gene matches.

The rearrangement joins TRBV6-5 to TRBJ1-1; D is possibly TRBD1 (6 bases). Per germline, CDR1 MNHEY and CDR2 SVGAGI. This CDR3 spans 12 amino acids. V was clipped by 4 bases and J by 5 bases, with 8 bases between them. The CDR3: CASSSRGTEAFF. DNA for the CDR3: TGTGCCAGCAGTTCTAGGGGGACTGAAGCTTTCTTT.

In nucleotides, the CDR3 is TGTGCCAGCAGTCAGGCTAGCAGGGGCAATCAGCCCCAGCATTTT. Protein sequence: CASSQASRGNQPQHF. The chain uses TRBV6-6 and TRBJ1-5; weak D call: TRBD1 (5 bases). The CDR3 loop spans 15 amino acids. V was trimmed by 5 bases and J by 2 bases, leaving 13 bases between them. Germline CDR1 is MNHNY and CDR2 is SVGAGI (reference sequence).

This chain uses TRBV6-4 with TRBJ2-3; D is undetermined. Germline CDR1 and CDR2: MRHNA and SNTAGT. Trimming pared 4 bases from V and 0 bases from J, leaving 8 bases between. CDR3 length: 14 residues. The CDR3 loop reads CASSVTESTDTQYF. CDR3 sequence (DNA): TGTGCCAGCAGTGTAACGGAAAGCACAGATACGCAGTATTTT.

The chain employs TRBV6-6 and TRBJ2-7, with TRBD1 as a possible D gene (5 bases). The CDR3 totals 15 residues. Germline CDR1 is MNHNY and CDR2 is SVGAGI (reference sequence). Trimming took 5 bases from V and 0 from J, leaving 14 bases between them. CDR3 sequence (DNA): TGTGCCAGCAGTAACCTTGACAGCCACTCCTACGAGCAGTACTTC. Translating it yields CASSNLDSHSYEQYF.

The sample holds one count of this clone. For the CDR3, the DNA is TGTGCCAGCCGTCTGAGTTTTAACTATGGCTACACCTTC. The encoded protein is CASRLSFNYGYTF. The V call is TRBV6-4, the J call TRBJ1-2, with no clear D. Germline-derived CDR1 and CDR2 are MRHNA and SNTAGT. Trimming pared 8 bases from V and 1 base from J, leaving 11 bases between. CDR3 length equals 13 residues.

The V call is TRBV21-1, the J call TRBJ1-1. TRBV21-1 is noted as a pseudogene. CDR3 size: 15 residues. CDR3 nucleotide sequence: TGTGCCAGCAGCTTCGCGCGGGGGGTTGACACTGAAGCTTTCTTT. Its protein is CASSFARGVDTEAFF.

For the CDR3, the DNA is TGTGCCAGCAGCCAAGGGACAGGGCAATCCTACGAGCAGTACTTC. Its translation is CASSQGTGQSYEQYF. This rearrangement joins TRBV14 to TRBJ2-7; 8 bases are shared with TRBD1. The V and J ends lost 1 base and 1 base, in that order; junction bases with no gene match: 3. CDR1 and CDR2 (germline): SGHDN, FVKESK. This CDR3 is 15 amino acids long.

This rearrangement joins TRBV7-9 to TRBJ2-2; possibly TRBD1 for D (6 bases). V shed 7 bases and J shed 0 bases, with 15 bases lying between them. The germline gives CDR1 SEHNR, CDR2 FQNEAQ (reference sequence). This CDR3 has 16 residues. This CDR3 is CASTLQGRPNTGELFF. The CDR3 DNA reads as TGTGCCAGCACCCTACAGGGCAGGCCGAACACCGGGGAGCTGTTTTTT.

The chain has TRBV3-1 (or the pseudogene TRBV3-2) and TRBJ1-3; tentatively, D is TRBD1 (6 bases). The length of the CDR3 is 14 residues. Per germline, CDR1 LGHDT and CDR2 YNNKEL (reference sequence). Trimming removed 4 bases from V and 2 bases from J, with 9 bases in between. Here the CDR3 reads CASSPGVAGNTIYF. The CDR3 nucleotides are TGTGCCAGCAGCCCAGGGGTTGCTGGAAACACCATATATTTT.

The V gene is TRBV10-3, the J gene TRBJ1-4; TRBD1 matches 8 bases. V shed 11 bases, J shed 3 bases, and the junction held 11 bases outside the gene matches. CDR3 size: 15 residues. Germline V gene data show CDR1 as ENHRY and CDR2 as SYGVKD. The CDR3 DNA reads as TGTGCCGCCTCGACTTCGACAGGGGCTAATGAAAAACTGTTTTTT. As protein: CAASTSTGANEKLFF.

This chain joins TRBV5-6 and TRBJ1-2; TRBD1 might be the D (5 bases). Trimming stripped 7 bases from V and 3 bases from J, with 25 bases between. Germline V lookup: CDR1 SGHDT, CDR2 YYEEEE. The CDR3 spans 17 residues. For the CDR3, the DNA is TGTGCCAGCTCTCTACAGCAGGGCGGACTGCACTACTATGGCTACACCTTC. This codes for CASSLQQGGLHYYGYTF. Variable domain in full (rest from reference TRBV5-6 and TRBJ1-2): DAGVTQSPTHLIKTRGQQVTLRCSPKSGHDTVSWYQQALGQGPQFIFQYYEEEERQRGNFPDRFSGHQFPNYSSELNVNALLLGDSALYLCASSLQQGGLHYYGYTFGSGTRLTVV.

The rearrangement links TRBV7-2 to TRBJ1-2; no reliable D call. Germline V gene lookup returns CDR1 SGHTA and CDR2 FQGNSA. Trimming removed 2 bases from V and 6 bases from J, with 10 bases in between. CDR3 length: 13 amino acids. CDR3 in DNA: TGTGCCAGCAGCTTAAAGACTGGTGATGGCTACACCTTC. Its protein is CASSLKTGDGYTF.